Below are 25 T cell receptor beta chains sequenced from a single sample in a study of T cells expressing NK-cell markers. With the 5' RACE reads reprocessed, TCRdb shows one record per CDR3 protein and no DNA. The sample has 400,000 or so distinct CDR3 sequences. Sequenced input: blood T cells: a sorted CD56 or NKG2C T cell subset, CD4+ or CD8+ T cells, or bulk PBMC T cells (not recorded which). The source is a woman in her forties or fifties in good health.

V and J are TRBV9 and TRBJ2-2; TCRdb calls TRBD1, which cannot be checked without DNA. This CDR3 has 14 amino acids. From germline, CDR1 is SGDLS and CDR2 YYNGEE. The CDR3 protein is CASSVVAGTGELFF.

J is TRBJ2-3 and V is TRBV6-5; TCRdb outputs TRBD1, but without DNA this stays unchecked. The CDR3 covers 15 residues. In germline, CDR1 is MNHEY, CDR2 SVGAGI. The CDR3 loop reads CASSGQGRVTDTQYF.

The chain is built from TRBV29-1 and TRBJ2-5. Per germline, CDR1 SQVTM and CDR2 ANQGSEA. The CDR3 spans 14 residues. The CDR3 loop reads CSVEEGLVEETQYF. Filled out from reference TRBV29-1 and TRBJ2-5, the complete variable domain reads SAVISQKPSRDICQRGTSLTIQCQVDSQVTMMFWYRQQPGQSLTLIATANQGSEATYESGFVIDKFPISRPNLTFSTLTVSNMSPEDSSIYLCSVEEGLVEETQYFGPGTRLLVL.

The chain combines TRBV2 with TRBJ2-4. The CDR3 consists of 15 residues. Germline assignment: CDR1 SNHLY and CDR2 FYNNEI. CDR3 in amino acids: CASSEDRASKNIQYF. Drawing the rest from reference TRBV2 and TRBJ2-4, the complete variable domain is EPEVTQTPSHQVTQMGQEVILRCVPISNHLYFYWYRQILGQKVEFLVSFYNNEISEKSEIFDDQFSVERPDGSNFTLKIRSTKLEDSAMYFCASSEDRASKNIQYFGAGTRLSVL.

The rearrangement joins TRBV12-3 or TRBV12-4 to TRBJ1-1; TCRdb calls TRBD1, which cannot be checked without DNA. The CDR3 length is 13 residues. This CDR3 reads CASSADRATEAFF.

The chain recombines TRBV20-1 with TRBJ1-1; TCRdb indicates TRBD1, and absent DNA this call remains unverified. This CDR3 contains 13 residues. Germline V gene sequence: CDR1 DFQATT, CDR2 SNEGSKA (reference sequence). The CDR3 region is CSAQFAGATEAFF.

The chain uses TRBV9 and TRBJ2-7; TCRdb indicates TRBD2, and absent DNA this call remains unverified. The CDR3 is made up of 16 amino acids. Per germline, CDR1 SGDLS and CDR2 YYNGEE. This chain's CDR3 is CASSAGGGLAGYEQYF.

This chain links TRBV25-1 with TRBJ2-1. The germline V gene has CDR1 MGHDK and CDR2 SYGVNS. The CDR3 sequence is 15 residues long. CDR3 residues: CASSESIWGKGGQFF.

The chain employs TRBV7-2 and TRBJ2-5; TCRdb lists TRBD2, though no DNA is available to test this call. This CDR3 contains 15 residues. In germline, CDR1 is SGHTA, CDR2 FQGNSA. The CDR3 spells CASSPAGRRAETQYF.

V usage is TRBV7-6 and J usage is TRBJ1-1. This CDR3 is 15 amino acids long. Germline V gene sequence: CDR1 SGHVS, CDR2 FNYEAQ. The CDR3 is CASTKGEGMNTEAFF.

The chain recombines TRBV12-3 or TRBV12-4 with TRBJ2-5. The CDR3 is 12 residues long. Here the CDR3 reads CASSQGLETQYF.

V is TRBV3-1 and J is TRBJ1-1. There are 16 residues in the CDR3. The germline V gene encodes CDR1 LGHDT and CDR2 YNNKEL (reference sequence). The CDR3 loop reads CASSPSFEGIFTEAFF.

The rearrangement joins TRBV29-1 to TRBJ2-1; TCRdb's D call, TRBD2, is unchecked because there is no DNA. In germline, CDR1 is SQVTM, CDR2 ANQGSEA. The CDR3 is 15 amino acids. This chain's CDR3 is CSVDGLAFGVGEQFF.

The J gene is TRBJ2-2, the V gene TRBV12-3 or TRBV12-4; checking the TCRdb D call of TRBD2 is not possible without DNA. The CDR3 sequence is 14 residues long. CDR3 region: CASTGGPNTGELFF.

J is TRBJ2-2 and V is TRBV7-9; TCRdb lists TRBD1, though no DNA is available to test this call. This CDR3 comprises 15 residues. CDR1 SEHNR and CDR2 FQNEAQ come from the germline V gene (reference sequence). CDR3 sequence reads: CASSPSEGGSRELFF.

The chain carries TRBV3-1 and TRBJ1-5. The CDR3 is 12 residues long. Germline assignment: CDR1 LGHDT and CDR2 YNNKEL (reference sequence). The CDR3 reads CASSLVEGPQHF.

This sequence joins TRBV20-1 and TRBJ2-3; lacking DNA, the TRBD2 call made by TCRdb goes unchecked. CDR3 length: 17 residues. The germline V gene encodes CDR1 DFQATT and CDR2 SNEGSKA (reference sequence). This chain's CDR3 is CSARLLGASGGTDTQYF.

This chain connects TRBV28 to TRBJ2-7; the D call of TRBD2 rests on TCRdb alone, since no DNA is present to check it. The CDR3 is 16 residues long. The germline gives CDR1 MDHEN, CDR2 SYDVKM. CDR3 sequence reads: CASSTPSGSSLGRRYF.

The chain is built from TRBV4-2 and TRBJ2-3. This CDR3 has 16 residues. In germline, CDR1 is LGHNA, CDR2 YNFKEQ. The CDR3: CASSQVGELLTDTQYF.

The rearrangement links TRBV25-1 to TRBJ2-2; TCRdb returns TRBD1, unconfirmable since there is no DNA. Germline V gene sequence: CDR1 MGHDK, CDR2 SYGVNS. This CDR3 has 13 residues. CDR3: CASSGRGNGELFF.

The J gene is TRBJ2-3, the V gene TRBV13; the D call from TCRdb, TRBD1, cannot be confirmed without DNA. This CDR3 contains 16 residues. Germline-derived CDR1 and CDR2 are PRHDT and FYEKMQ (reference sequence). CDR3 loop: CASSLAEGVNTDTQYF.

V usage is TRBV20-1 and J usage is TRBJ2-7; as DNA is missing, the TRBD1 call by TCRdb cannot be tested. The CDR3 runs 15 residues. Germline V gives CDR1 DFQATT, CDR2 SNEGSKA (reference sequence). The chain's CDR3 is CSASPRQGFFYEQYF.

The V gene is TRBV5-1, the J gene TRBJ2-7. From germline, CDR1 is SGHRS and CDR2 YFSETQ. The CDR3 is made up of 12 amino acids. CDR3 protein: CASSLTRGEQYF.

This chain connects TRBV7-7 to TRBJ2-2; TCRdb's D gene call, TRBD2, goes unchecked for lack of DNA. Per the germline V gene, CDR1 is SSHAT and CDR2 is FNYEAQ (reference sequence). The CDR3 length is 16 residues. The CDR3: CASSKSSGANTGELFF.

The chain has TRBV3-1 and TRBJ1-6; TCRdb picks TRBD1, but there is no DNA to check that call. Germline-derived CDR1 and CDR2 are LGHDT and YNNKEL (reference sequence). There are 14 residues in the CDR3. The CDR3 loop reads CASSHGALGSPLHF. Full variable domain (missing parts from reference TRBV3-1 and TRBJ1-6): DTAVSQTPKYLVTQMGNDKSIKCEQNLGHDTMYWYKQDSKKFLKIMFSYNNKELIINETVPNRFSPKSPDKAHLNLHINSLELGDSAVYFCASSHGALGSPLHFGNGTRLTVT.